This TCR beta chain was found in a study of identical twins (dated by TCRdb to the mid-2010s). With respect to the entire study: The study deep-sequenced TCR alpha and beta repertoires from monozygotic twins, unrelated adults of various ages and cord blood to test whether fetal clonotypes persist. Replicate twin experiments were performed at different times using different library preparation protocols to rule out contamination.

Including the terminal cysteine and phenylalanine, the CDR3 comprises 16 residues. The kept DNA is CDR3 alone, 48 bases in frame from the first base. Sequences MNHEY (CDR1) and SVGAGI (CDR2) are obtained from the germline V gene. Trimmed from V: 3 bases; trimmed from J: 5 bases; junction bases lacking a gene match: 11. Paper-wide results and their limitations: Compared with coincidental sharing between unrelated individuals, out-of-frame TCR alpha sequences shared between twins had an excess of sequences with low generation probability. Fewer insertions were carried by abundant cord blood beta clonotypes; a weaker similar trend was observed in young adult naive repertoires, while no such trend was observed in memory repertoires. Zero-insertion analyses could be partly confounded by invariant T cells such as MAIT and iNKT, though diverse VJ usage argued against such confounding for most clonotypes. Because the same donors could not be followed over many years, conclusions were based on cross-sectional statistical analysis. In monozygotic twins, out-of-frame TCR alpha sharing was systematically underestimated by recombination models, although the models agreed with sharing between unrelated individuals. In beta out-of-frame sequences, excess twin sharing was weaker, because having fewer shared sequences lowered the signal-to-noise ratio.

This clonotype was seen more than once but under ten times. The antigen it recognizes is unknown. Base qualities are not at hand, and no much larger clone is one base apart. Library generation was performed with 5' RACE. The data were produced on an Illumina HiSeq 2000. Template switching added a universal primer binding site, and the final cDNA carried a unique molecular identifier that allowed TCR cDNA molecules to be counted accurately. Specific primers in the conserved constant-segment region were used to synthesize first-strand cDNA for TCR alpha and beta chains. To control for contamination, every cDNA library was double barcoded, receiving both a SMART-Mk sample barcode and Illumina barcodes. TruSeq adapter sequences and Illumina sample barcodes were added in two successive PCR steps. The TCR alpha and beta cDNA libraries were sequenced on the Illumina HiSeq platform using custom primers. Under the source paper's analysis protocol: Unique molecular identifiers were extracted from raw reads with MiGEC, and CDR3 positions were determined with MiXCR. For each individual, recombination models were inferred using an EM algorithm with the repgenHMM and IGoR tools. The tcR package in R was used for shared clonotype analysis, with sharing normalized by the product of cloneset sizes. To study raw recombination without the effects of thymic and clonal selection, out-of-frame nonproductive sequences were analyzed. Clones were called with MiXCR by TCRdb after fastp trimmed the public reads at Q25, and only in-frame beta chains were retained. Rows are combined by CDR3 protein, so each entry shows the most common genes and DNA. The V and J calls, along with clone size, are taken from TCRdb and not from the paper's own processing. The sample includes around 480,000 distinct CDR3 sequences, with approximately 15% observed a single time. The ten largest account for over 0.5% of the sample.

Every donor was a healthy Caucasian. The twin cohort comprised three pairs of female monozygotic twins, all aged about 18 to 29 years. Positive isolation kits from Invitrogen were used to isolate the CD4+ and CD8+ T cell populations. Separately, the same data were catalogued under a study of yellow fever vaccine responses in identical twins. The second paper further reports: According to the authors, in identical twins the way T cells responded to vaccination appeared partly convergent and partly personalized. In the study, vaccine-responding T cell clones were precisely tracked in identical twins.

The specimen was CD4+ T cells sorted from blood. This receptor chain uses TRBV6-5 and TRBJ2-7, and TRBD1 matches 9 of the central bases. The sequence came from a woman aged 18-29 years in good health. The bases are TGTGCCAGCAGTTATATTCGGGGACAGGGAGTAAACGAGCAGTACTTC. This gives the protein CASSYIRGQGVNEQYF.